These T cell receptor beta chains were read from a single sample in a study of T cell responses to AZD1222 COVID-19 vaccine. Profiling relied on immunoSEQ multiplex PCR, and the TCRdb table lists in-frame clones only, not all of them. This sample has just over 150,000 clones; 90% to 95% occur once, and the top ten carry approximately 1.4%. This specimen consisted of peripheral blood, obtained 28 days after the second AZD1222 dose. Source of these receptors: an adult who received the AZD1222 COVID-19 vaccine. CDR3s leave out the opening cysteine and the closing phenylalanine or tryptophan. Each record gives: D gene, J gene, CDR3 length, V gene, CDR3 protein. The D gene is left open where the match is weak.

>TRBD1|TRBJ1-1|13|TRBV20-1
SASVPTGVSSEAF
>TRBD1|TRBJ1-2|12|TRBV6-5
ASSSGRGHYGYT
>TRBD1|TRBJ2-2|13|TRBV5-4
ASSLDRGRTGELF
>TRBD1|TRBJ2-6|18|TRBV18
ASSLIRQGAKKSGANVLT
>.|TRBJ2-4|15|TRBV10-1
ASSEGVGTLAKNIQY
>TRBD1|TRBJ2-1|13|TRBV4-1
ASCPSGQGAGEQF
>TRBD1|TRBJ1-5|13|TRBV11-1
ASSPTGGGNQPQH
>.|TRBJ2-2|15|TRBV27
ASSLLIRLGDGGELF
>TRBD2|TRBJ2-7|14|TRBV28
ASSPRTSGRVYEQY
>.|TRBJ1-3|12|TRBV6-5
ASSRDYSGNTIY
>.|TRBJ2-5|13|TRBV19
ASSISGRVRETQY
>TRBD1|TRBJ1-2|14|TRBV13
ASSLGSGGSNYGYT
>.|TRBJ2-7|15|TRBV5-1
ASSSTTLAGRSNEQY
>.|TRBJ2-5|13|TRBV18
ASSREITAQETQY
>TRBD1|TRBJ2-2|12|TRBV2
ASLYRGNTGELF
>TRBD1|TRBJ1-6|15|TRBV4-1
ASSFNQGGTGNSPLH
>TRBD2|TRBJ2-1|14|TRBV24-1
ATSDRGLAGGSEQF
>TRBD1|TRBJ2-3|12|TRBV18
ASSPPTGKDTQY
>.|TRBJ1-2|11|TRBV29-1
SVERRLNYGYT
>.|TRBJ1-4|14|TRBV18
ASSPQQGSTNEKLF
>.|TRBJ1-1|12|TRBV30
AWSVLKVNTEAF
>TRBD2|TRBJ2-2|15|TRBV29-1
SVIGTSGSLNTGELF
>.|TRBJ2-2|14|TRBV5-1
ASSLVPGMNTGELF
>.|TRBJ1-5|14|TRBV28
ASSGEGYRGVQPQH
>TRBD2|TRBJ2-3|13|TRBV28
ASSPPSGLTDTQY
>.|TRBJ1-3|14|TRBV4-1
ASPKKTAARLNTIY
>.|TRBJ1-2|11|TRBV29-1
SVVDGTNYGYT
>.|TRBJ1-2|11|TRBV28
ASSKEGGDGYT
>.|TRBJ1-4|12|TRBV7-3
ASSLQALNEKLF
>.|TRBJ1-5|11|TRBV28
ASRRSSHQPQH
>.|TRBJ1-6|12|TRBV19
ASSIAGVGSPLH
>.|TRBJ2-5|13|TRBV3-1/TRBV3-2
ASSQPRQRQETQY
>.|TRBJ1-5|12|TRBV5-1
ASSPRGGNQPQH
>.|TRBJ1-1|10|TRBV28
ASSFQGSGPF
>TRBD2|TRBJ2-3|13|TRBV9
ASSGMEGGADTQY
>TRBD2|TRBJ2-3|15|TRBV6-2/TRBV6-3
ASSYSNLAGGPDTQY
>TRBD1|TRBJ2-2|15|TRBV7-2
ASSLGQGFGGAGELF
>TRBD1|TRBJ1-5|12|TRBV7-2
ASSFRDRNQPQH
>.|TRBJ2-2|13|TRBV5-1
ASSWPRGNTGELF
>.|TRBJ1-1|12|TRBV20-1
SASNSGEATEAF
>TRBD2|TRBJ2-2|15|TRBV9
ASSVGLAGGPTGELF
>.|TRBJ2-7|11|TRBV30
AWSVITFYEQY
>TRBD1|TRBJ2-3|11|TRBV27
ASSSRGTNAQY
>.|TRBJ2-1|14|TRBV14
ASSDDRSPRVNEQF
>.|TRBJ1-2|13|TRBV5-1
ASSSLEGLNYGYT
>TRBD2|TRBJ2-5|11|TRBV9
ASRGGNQETQY
>.|TRBJ2-1|11|TRBV6-5
ASSSPASLEQF
>.|TRBJ1-6|13|TRBV5-6
ASSWWGDHNSPLH
>.|TRBJ1-1|12|TRBV7-2
ASRDHSLGTEAF
>TRBD2|TRBJ2-5|14|TRBV6-1
ASSERVGGPAETQY
>TRBD1|TRBJ1-2|11|TRBV5-6
ASRRDRDYGYT
>.|TRBJ2-3|13|TRBV5-4
ASRSRQGVPDTQY
>.|TRBJ2-1|13|TRBV18
ASSPGGASVREQF
>.|TRBJ1-1|11|TRBV19
ASSIMGGTEAF